This TCR beta chain was identified during a study of blood T cell repertoires in COVID-19. For the study at large: The United States, Italy and Spain were the sources of the acute and convalescent COVID-19 samples. T cells, B-cell-depleted T cells, or PBMCs supplied cDNA or gDNA.

The length of the CDR3 is 14 residues. Deletions cut 2 bases from V and 7 bases from J, with 15 bases between. Germline V gives CDR1 LGHDT, CDR2 YNNKEL (reference sequence). In the authors' methods: Scientists estimated how many nucleated cells there were by amplifying reference gene primers. Here immunoSEQ multiplex PCR was the method, and the copy in TCRdb shows in-frame clones only, minus some. That table gives V, J and clone size, and the DNA gave D and trimming. This table holds approximately 200,000 clones, around 86% found once. Sequences were obtained from peripheral blood. The source is a human donor in a cohort sampled during active COVID-19. This chain uses TRBV3-1 (or the pseudogene TRBV3-2) with TRBJ2-7; possible D gene TRBD2, 6 bases. CDR3 coding DNA: TGTGCCAGCAGCCAACCGTGGAGCGGAGGGGAGCAGTACTTC. This codes for CASSQPWSGGEQYF.